The 25 T cell receptor beta chains presented below share a single source sample, sequenced in a study of read filtering for tumor transcriptome and immune sequencing. The library was built from 400 ng RNA with molecular barcoded adaptors for alpha/delta and beta/gamma chains. TCRdb re-called the reads with MiXCR, one entry per CDR3 protein. The repertoire holds roughly 90,000 distinct CDR3 sequences, with roughly 21% as singletons. The sequenced sample consisted of a population of CD138-negative cells sorted from bone marrow. Receptors were obtained from a donor aged 40 or over with multiple myeloma.

Ten or more counts support this clonotype. This chain uses TRBV6-1 with TRBJ2-1, with 13 bases that match TRBD2. Germline CDR1 and CDR2: MNHNS and SASEGT. J gave up 4 bases and V 8 bases, and 2 bases lay outside the gene matches. The CDR3 has 14 amino acids. As DNA, the CDR3 is TGTGCCAGCCAACTAGCGGGGGGGTACAATGAGCAGTTCTTC. Amino acid sequence: CASQLAGGYNEQFF.

The chain joins TRBV11-2 to TRBJ2-3; D uncertain. The CDR3 loop spans 15 amino acids. Germline loops: CDR1 SGHAT, CDR2 FQNNGV. V lost 4 bases to trimming and J lost 5 bases, with 16 bases between them. The CDR3 here is CASSSQALFQDTQYF. The CDR3 DNA sequence: TGTGCCAGCAGCTCCCAGGCGTTATTCCAAGATACGCAGTATTTT.

This clonotype was seen more than once but under ten times. This chain uses TRBV29-1 with TRBJ2-3, with 7 nucleotides matching TRBD1. The V gene end was trimmed by 8 bases and the J gene end by 1 base; junction bases not matched to a gene: 6. Germline loops: CDR1 SQVTM, CDR2 ANQGSEA. This CDR3 has 13 amino acids. The CDR3 region has the DNA TGCAGCCACGAGGGGGCAGGCACAGATACGCAGTATTTT. Translating gives CSHEGAGTDTQYF.

The chain couples TRBV5-5 to TRBJ1-2, with 8 nucleotides matching TRBD1. This CDR3 comprises 15 residues. Germline V gene lookup returns CDR1 SGHKS and CDR2 YYEKEE (reference sequence). V was pared by 0 bases and J by 4 bases, with 5 bases of the junction left unmatched. In DNA form, the CDR3 reads TGTGCCAGCAGCTTGGGACAGGGGCTTAGCTATGGCTACACCTTC. It codes for CASSLGQGLSYGYTF.

In this sample, this clonotype turned up many times. V is TRBV7-9 and J is TRBJ2-5; TRBD1 matches at 7 bases. Germline CDR1 and CDR2: SEHNR and FQNEAQ (reference sequence). The trim removed 5 bases at V and 5 bases at J, leaving 5 bases unmatched. This CDR3 region has 13 residues. CDR3 in amino acids: CASSPGTVETQYF. CDR3 coding DNA: TGTGCCAGCAGCCCGGGGACAGTGGAGACCCAGTACTTC.

For this clonotype: A much larger clone lies one base from this, so it may be a read error. This chain connects TRBV3-1 to TRBJ2-5, with 11 bases matching TRBD2. J was trimmed by 1 base and V by 2 bases; bases with no gene match: 0. CDR1 and CDR2 from the germline V gene are LGHDT and YNNKEL (reference sequence). The CDR3 is made up of 15 amino acids. CDR3 region: CASSQTSGSQETQYF. The CDR3 region has the DNA TGTGCCAGCAGCCAAACTAGCGGGAGCCAAGAGACCCAGTACTTC.

The rearrangement joins TRBV19 to TRBJ1-5; no definite D call. The V gene's germline CDR1 is LNHDA and CDR2 SQIVND (reference sequence). Trimming took off 4 bases at V and 4 bases at J, with 14 bases between the two ends. The CDR3 has 15 residues. In DNA form, the CDR3 reads TGTGCCAGTAGTAGGACCATGAGGGAAAATCAGCCCCAGCATTTT. Translation gives CASSRTMRENQPQHF.

To note about this clonotype: A much more abundant neighbour one base away suggests this may be a read error. The chain recombines TRBV29-1 with TRBJ2-5; D is unresolved. V was pared by 5 bases and J by 3 bases, with 16 bases between. Germline V lookup: CDR1 SQVTM, CDR2 ANQGSEA. The CDR3 has 14 amino acids. The CDR3 bases are TGCAGCGTTTCGATTGGGCGACGAGAAGAGACCCAGTACTTC. Residues: CSVSIGRREETQYF.

The genes are TRBV5-1 and TRBJ2-3, with 8 bases identical to TRBD2. Trimming removed 5 bases from V and 6 bases from J; junction bases left unmatched: 8. Germline V CDR1 and CDR2: SGHRS, YFSETQ. CDR3 length equals 14 residues. The CDR3 protein is CASSPGGVRDTQYF. DNA of the CDR3: TGCGCCAGCAGTCCCGGGGGGGTACGGGATACGCAGTATTTT.

This clonotype was recorded many times. This chain's CDR3 is CASYSLGNEQYF. Here the CDR3 DNA reads TGTGCCAGCTACAGCTTAGGAAACGAGCAGTACTTC. The chain joins TRBV11-2 to TRBJ2-7, with D unclear. Germline V gene lookup returns CDR1 SGHAT and CDR2 FQNNGV. V dropped 8 bases and J dropped 5 bases, with 13 bases sitting between them. The CDR3 contains 12 residues.

This CDR3 is CASSGTGVYEKLFF. The CDR3 DNA reads TGCGCCAGCTCCGGGACAGGGGTGTACGAAAAACTGTTTTTT. The chain uses TRBV23-1 and TRBJ1-4, with 10 bases fitting TRBD1. TRBV23-1 is sorted into the ORF group, with uncertain function. Trimming took 8 bases from V and 8 from J; bases not matched to a gene: 8. There are 14 residues in the CDR3.

This clonotype appeared many times. The CDR3: CAGKNDRAYNSPLHF. In nucleotides, the CDR3 is TGTGCCGGAAAAAACGACAGGGCCTATAATTCACCCCTCCACTTT. This chain connects TRBV6-1 to TRBJ1-6; 7 bases are a match to TRBD1. J was trimmed by 2 bases and V by 11 bases; bases with no gene match: 9. The germline gives CDR1 MNHNS, CDR2 SASEGT. The CDR3 is 15 residues long.

Note on this clonotype: Just one base apart from a much larger clone, this may be a read error. The chain carries TRBV20-1 and TRBJ2-1; 10 nucleotides align to TRBD2. Per germline, CDR1 DFQATT and CDR2 SNEGSKA (reference sequence). This CDR3 is built from 14 residues. Losses at the gene ends were 5 bases for V and 6 bases for J; bases not matched to a gene: 7. CDR3 DNA: TGCAGTGCTCCGAGGACTAGCGGAAGCAATGAGCAGTTCTTC. Its protein is CSAPRTSGSNEQFF.

The chain is built from TRBV5-4 and TRBJ2-3; TRBD2 agrees at 9 bases. This CDR3 is built from 18 residues. CDR1 is SGHNT, CDR2 YYREEE, per germline (reference sequence). V lost 4 bases, J lost 0 bases, and 12 bases stayed unmatched. CDR3 nucleotide sequence: TGTGCCAGCAGCCCCCCAGTAGGCGGGGGGGTAAGCACAGATACGCAGTATTTT. Encoded protein: CASSPPVGGGVSTDTQYF.

This clonotype was observed at least ten times. The J gene is TRBJ2-7, the V gene TRBV7-2, with D possibly being TRBD2 (6 bases). Trimming left V 1 base short and J 0 bases short, with 10 bases between. This CDR3 spans 15 amino acids. CDR1 and CDR2 (germline): SGHTA, FQGNSA. CDR3 protein: CASSLVGGSSYEQYF. CDR3 nucleotide sequence: TGTGCCAGCAGCTTAGTGGGGGGAAGCTCCTACGAGCAGTACTTC.

This clonotype was observed many times. V is TRBV29-1 and J is TRBJ2-2; D tentatively reads TRBD1 or TRBD2 (5 bases each). V shed 1 base and J shed 6 bases, with 6 bases lying between them. The germline V gene encodes CDR1 SQVTM and CDR2 ANQGSEA. The CDR3 covers 12 residues. The CDR3 spells CSVEVGAGELFF. In DNA, the CDR3 is TGCAGCGTTGAAGTGGGGGCCGGGGAGCTGTTTTTT.

This clonotype was recorded at least ten times. The rearrangement joins TRBV2 to TRBJ2-3, with D perhaps TRBD2 (6 bases). V was shortened by 4 bases and J by 6 bases, with 17 bases between the two germline ends. CDR3 length: 15 residues. CDR1 is SNHLY, CDR2 FYNNEI, per germline. The CDR3, as DNA: TGTGCCAGCAGTGCTGGGCGGGGCCCCGCGGATACGCAGTATTTT. Protein product: CASSAGRGPADTQYF.

This clonotype was recorded many times. The chain carries TRBV20-1 and TRBJ2-6; D might be TRBD1 (6 bases). Germline V gene lookup returns CDR1 DFQATT and CDR2 SNEGSKA (reference sequence). V lost 5 bases and J lost 2, with 16 bases in between. The CDR3 runs to 16 residues. The CDR3 DNA reads TGCAGTGCTGCTAGAGGGGGAGCAGCTGGGGCCAACGTCCTGACTTTC. It encodes CSAARGGAAGANVLTF.

The chain combines TRBV28 with TRBJ1-2; tentatively, D is TRBD1 (5 bases). Germline-derived CDR1 and CDR2 are MDHEN and SYDVKM. The germline V and J ends were trimmed by 3 bases and 8 bases, with 10 bases remaining between them. The CDR3 has 12 residues. As DNA, the CDR3 is TGTGCCAGCAGTTTTGACAGCCGCGGCTACACCTTC. Amino acids: CASSFDSRGYTF.

There are many counts of this clonotype. The V gene is TRBV4-1, the J gene TRBJ1-1; D possibly corresponds to TRBD1 (6 bases). Trimming stripped 0 bases from V and 5 bases from J, with 10 bases between. The germline V gene has CDR1 MGHRA and CDR2 YSYEKL. The CDR3 is 14 residues long. CDR3 sequence reads: CASSQDQRGTEAFF. Written as DNA, the CDR3 is TGCGCCAGCAGCCAAGATCAAAGGGGGACTGAAGCTTTCTTT.

This clonotype was observed a few times. The chain uses TRBV6-4 and TRBJ2-3; 8 bases are shared with TRBD1. The V and J ends lost 1 base and 3 bases, in that order; junction bases with no gene match: 12. CDR3 length: 18 residues. CDR1 and CDR2 from the germline V gene are MRHNA and SNTAGT. The CDR3 sequence is CASSDFSHAGGVTDTQYF. DNA for the CDR3: TGTGCCAGCAGTGACTTCTCCCATGCAGGGGGCGTTACAGATACGCAGTATTTT.

The CDR3 DNA follows: TGCGCCAGCAGCCTGACAGGGATCACCGGGGAGCTGTTTTTT. This encodes CASSLTGITGELFF. The chain combines TRBV5-1 with TRBJ2-2; TRBD1 aligns across 7 bases. The CDR3 extends over 14 amino acids. Germline V gives CDR1 SGHRS, CDR2 YFSETQ. Trimming at V came to 4 bases and at J to 4 bases, leaving 4 bases not matched to a gene.

V usage is TRBV6-2 or TRBV6-3 and J usage is TRBJ2-2, with D unclear. In germline, CDR1 is MNHEY, CDR2 SVGEGT. V shed 8 bases and J shed 4 bases, with 14 bases lying between them. The CDR3 is 14 amino acids. The DNA for the CDR3 is TGTGCCAGCCTCTCTTTAACGGCCACCGGGGAGCTGTTTTTT. Its translation: CASLSLTATGELFF.

This clonotype was seen more than once but under ten times. The chain recombines TRBV19 with TRBJ1-5; possibly TRBD1 for D (6 bases). The V gene's germline CDR1 is LNHDA and CDR2 SQIVND (reference sequence). The CDR3 length is 14 residues. V gave up 7 bases and J gave up 0 bases, with 10 bases separating them. For the CDR3, the DNA is TGTGCCAGTACAGGACAGATTAGCAATCAGCCCCAGCATTTT. It codes for CASTGQISNQPQHF.

This clonotype occurred many times. This sequence joins TRBV29-1 and TRBJ2-1; possible D gene TRBD1, 5 bases. Germline lookup yields CDR1 SQVTM and CDR2 ANQGSEA. The CDR3 extends over 13 amino acids. V was trimmed by 4 bases and J by 1 base, leaving 8 bases between them. Here the CDR3 reads CSVAPGSYNEQFF. The DNA of the CDR3 is TGCAGCGTTGCACCAGGGTCCTACAATGAGCAGTTCTTC.